This T cell receptor (beta chain) was identified in a study of CD4 T cells in relation to SARS-CoV-2 and coronaviruses. TCRdb keeps only in-frame clones here, not all; method: immunoSEQ multiplex PCR. The sample holds more than 9,500 clones, roughly 71% seen once. Before the COVID-19 pandemic, during about 2011-2019, CD4+ T cells were taken from unexposed donors. The cells were cultured for under 13 days before CD4+ T cells were isolated. Testing used SARS-CoV-2 S/N and four cold-coronavirus spikes on unexposed-donor CD4+ T cells, cells permitting. Approximately 2 million PBMCs per well were cultured with 7.5 to 10 IU/ml IL-2. There are a few counts of this clone. Its antigen is unidentified. The sequence was obtained from a human donor in good health. Sequencing was carried out using CD4+ T cells from PBMCs, cultured in vitro.

As DNA, the CDR3 is TGTGCCAGCAGCTTAAGTACAGGGAACTACGAGCAGTACTTC. Its protein product is CASSLSTGNYEQYF. This rearrangement joins TRBV7-9 to TRBJ2-7; D perhaps matches TRBD1 (6 bases). From germline, CDR1 is SEHNR and CDR2 FQNEAQ (reference sequence). This CDR3 is 14 amino acids long. V was clipped by 2 bases and J by 3 bases, with 11 bases between them.